This is a list of T cell receptor beta chains from one sample in a study of radiotherapy plus CTLA-4 blockade in lung cancer. Libraries were prepared by immunoSEQ multiplex PCR; TCRdb keeps only in-frame clonotypes and omits some of them. Of approximately 81,000 clones in the sample, 78% are singletons; the top ten hold 4%. The source material was peripheral blood, sampled from a patient treated with radiotherapy plus ipilimumab. These receptors were taken from a human donor with non-small cell lung cancer who had a partial response to radiotherapy plus ipilimumab. Some clones in this sample may be carry-over from other donors' samples. Each CDR3 is given without its conserved first and last residue. Each record gives: J gene, V gene, CDR3 protein.

j_call: TRBJ1-5; v_call: TRBV28; cdr3_aa: ASSFASRGSNQPQH
j_call: TRBJ2-7; v_call: TRBV5-5; cdr3_aa: ASSLGLAGAYEQY
j_call: TRBJ2-7; v_call: TRBV15; cdr3_aa: ATSRDPPGRAHEQY
j_call: TRBJ1-3; v_call: TRBV5-1; cdr3_aa: ASRIQGGSGNTIY
j_call: TRBJ1-1; v_call: TRBV7-9; cdr3_aa: ASSLGRVNTEAF
j_call: TRBJ2-7; v_call: TRBV6-1; cdr3_aa: ASSDRHRETYEQY
j_call: TRBJ2-1; v_call: TRBV4-1; cdr3_aa: ASSQLLAGGPYNEQF
j_call: TRBJ2-5; v_call: TRBV19; cdr3_aa: ASSITGTYQETQY
j_call: TRBJ2-1; v_call: TRBV12-5; cdr3_aa: ASGSVTGIIAYNEQF
j_call: TRBJ2-7; v_call: TRBV4-2; cdr3_aa: ASSQEWTSGRHEQY
j_call: TRBJ1-5; v_call: TRBV6-6; cdr3_aa: ASSLDGTGNQPQH
j_call: -; v_call: TRBV2; cdr3_aa: ASSVGLYEQY
j_call: TRBJ1-3; v_call: TRBV18; cdr3_aa: ASSNQGYTIY
j_call: TRBJ2-5; v_call: TRBV5-1; cdr3_aa: ASSLQRQIETQY
j_call: TRBJ1-2; v_call: TRBV28; cdr3_aa: ASSFLVNRKRSYGYT
j_call: TRBJ1-1; v_call: TRBV10-1; cdr3_aa: ASSRDRDTEAF
j_call: TRBJ2-5; v_call: TRBV13; cdr3_aa: ASSLALARVETQY
j_call: TRBJ2-6; v_call: TRBV27; cdr3_aa: ASRQIVPGQGASGANVLT
j_call: TRBJ2-3; v_call: TRBV4-2; cdr3_aa: ASSQGTGGLNTQY
j_call: TRBJ2-3; v_call: TRBV12-5; cdr3_aa: ASGLGQGPDTQY
j_call: TRBJ2-7; v_call: TRBV11-2; cdr3_aa: ASSQNAAGGSEQY
j_call: TRBJ1-1; v_call: TRBV6-5; cdr3_aa: ASSEDRGGFAF
j_call: TRBJ2-1; v_call: TRBV27; cdr3_aa: ASSYRTSGRGEQF
j_call: TRBJ1-1; v_call: TRBV10-3; cdr3_aa: AISEPGGNTEAF
j_call: TRBJ1-5; v_call: TRBV5-1; cdr3_aa: ASSLSSREGQPQH
j_call: TRBJ2-1; v_call: TRBV19; cdr3_aa: ASSITGISYNEQF
j_call: TRBJ2-7; v_call: TRBV11-2; cdr3_aa: ASSLARGQVVEQY
j_call: TRBJ1-1; v_call: TRBV18; cdr3_aa: ASSPGLRGTEAF
j_call: TRBJ2-7; v_call: TRBV28; cdr3_aa: ASSPRTGLFEQY
j_call: TRBJ2-1; v_call: TRBV11-2; cdr3_aa: ASSWSLEGFDEQF
j_call: TRBJ1-4; v_call: TRBV7-9; cdr3_aa: ASNLVLSTGYNEKLF
j_call: TRBJ1-1; v_call: TRBV28; cdr3_aa: ASSLRRGQGNTEAF